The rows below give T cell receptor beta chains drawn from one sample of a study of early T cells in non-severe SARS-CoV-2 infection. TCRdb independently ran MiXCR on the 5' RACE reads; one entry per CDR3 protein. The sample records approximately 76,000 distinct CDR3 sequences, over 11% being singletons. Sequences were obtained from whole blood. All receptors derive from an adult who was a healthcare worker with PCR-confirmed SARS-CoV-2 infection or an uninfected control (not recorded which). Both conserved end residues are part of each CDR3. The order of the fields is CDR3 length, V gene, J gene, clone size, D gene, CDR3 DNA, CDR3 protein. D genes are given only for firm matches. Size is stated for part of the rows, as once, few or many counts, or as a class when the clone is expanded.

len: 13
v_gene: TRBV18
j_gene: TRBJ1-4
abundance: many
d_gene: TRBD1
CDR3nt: TGTGCCAGCTCCCCGGGACAGAATGAAAAACTGTTTTTT
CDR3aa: CASSPGQNEKLFF

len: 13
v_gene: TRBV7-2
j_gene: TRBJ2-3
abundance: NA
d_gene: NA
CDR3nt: TGTGCCAGCAGCCTCCAGGCGCCAGATACGCAGTATTTT
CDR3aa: CASSLQAPDTQYF

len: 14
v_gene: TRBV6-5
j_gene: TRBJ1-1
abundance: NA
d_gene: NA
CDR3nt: TGTGCCAGCAGTATTACGGACGCGGGCACTGAAGCTTTCTTT
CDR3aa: CASSITDAGTEAFF

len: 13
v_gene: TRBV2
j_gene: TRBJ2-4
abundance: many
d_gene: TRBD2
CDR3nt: TGTGCCAGCAACAGCGGGGTTAAAAACATTCAGTACTTC
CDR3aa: CASNSGVKNIQYF

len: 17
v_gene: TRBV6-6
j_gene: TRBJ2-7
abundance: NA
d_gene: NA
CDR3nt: TGTGCCAGCAGTTACTCGGTTGGCGAGGGGGGTTTCTACGAGCAGTACTTC
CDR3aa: CASSYSVGEGGFYEQYF

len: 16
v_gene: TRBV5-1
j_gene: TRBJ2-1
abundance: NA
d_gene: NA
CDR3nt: TGCGCCAGCAGCTTGGCCGGTCAGACAGCCTACAATGAGCAGTTCTTC
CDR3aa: CASSLAGQTAYNEQFF

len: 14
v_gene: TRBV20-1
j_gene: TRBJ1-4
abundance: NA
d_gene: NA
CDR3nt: TGCAGTGCTTCGAGCGGGGCCTGGGAAGAAAAACTGTTTTTT
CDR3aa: CSASSGAWEEKLFF

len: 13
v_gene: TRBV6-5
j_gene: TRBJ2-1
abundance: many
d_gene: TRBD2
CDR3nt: TGTGCCAGCAGCCTAGCGGGAGGCAATGAGCAGTTCTTC
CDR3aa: CASSLAGGNEQFF

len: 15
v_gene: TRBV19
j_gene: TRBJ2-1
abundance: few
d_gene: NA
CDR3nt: TGTGCCAGTAGTATTCAAGTATTGGGTGTCAATGAGCAGTTCTTC
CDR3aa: CASSIQVLGVNEQFF

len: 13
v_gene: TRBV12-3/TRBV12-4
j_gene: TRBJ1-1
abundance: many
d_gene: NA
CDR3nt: TGTGCCAGCAGTTACAACCGGAACACTGAAGCTTTCTTT
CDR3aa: CASSYNRNTEAFF

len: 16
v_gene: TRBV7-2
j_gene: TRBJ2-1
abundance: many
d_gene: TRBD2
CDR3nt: TGTGCCAGCAGCTTAGTAGCGGGAGGCACCTACAATGAGCAGTTCTTC
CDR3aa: CASSLVAGGTYNEQFF

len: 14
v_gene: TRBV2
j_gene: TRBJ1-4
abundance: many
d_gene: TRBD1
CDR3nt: TGTGCCAGCGGCCGGGACAGACGTAATGAAAAACTGTTTTTT
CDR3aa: CASGRDRRNEKLFF

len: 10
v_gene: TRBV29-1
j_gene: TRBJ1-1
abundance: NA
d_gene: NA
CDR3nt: TGCAGCGTACGACAGCGAATAGCTTTCTTT
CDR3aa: CSVRQRIAFF

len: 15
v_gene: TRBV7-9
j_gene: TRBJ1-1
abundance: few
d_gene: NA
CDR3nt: TGTGCCAGCAGCCCTGCTCCATTTCCGGACGCTGAAGCTTTCTTT
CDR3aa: CASSPAPFPDAEAFF

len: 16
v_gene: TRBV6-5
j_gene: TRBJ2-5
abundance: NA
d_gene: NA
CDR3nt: TGTGCCAGCAGTTACTCGGGAGACCGGGCGCTGGGGACCCAGTACTTC
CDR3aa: CASSYSGDRALGTQYF

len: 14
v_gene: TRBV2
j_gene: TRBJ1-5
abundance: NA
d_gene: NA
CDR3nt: TGTGCCAGCAGTGACAGCCGCTCCTGGCAGCCCCAGCATTTT
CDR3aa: CASSDSRSWQPQHF

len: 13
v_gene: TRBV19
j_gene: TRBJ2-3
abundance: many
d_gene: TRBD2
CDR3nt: TGTGCCAGTAGGTCGGGAGGAGGAGATACGCAGTATTTT
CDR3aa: CASRSGGGDTQYF

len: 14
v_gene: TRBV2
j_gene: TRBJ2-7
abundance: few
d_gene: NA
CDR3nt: TGTGCCAGCAGGGAAGACAGTAGCGGCTACTGTGAGTACTTC
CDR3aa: CASREDSSGYCEYF

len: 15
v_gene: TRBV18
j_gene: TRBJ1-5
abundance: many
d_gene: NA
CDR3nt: TGTGCCAGCTCACCACCGGGTGGGAGCAATCAGCCCCAGCATTTT
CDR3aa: CASSPPGGSNQPQHF

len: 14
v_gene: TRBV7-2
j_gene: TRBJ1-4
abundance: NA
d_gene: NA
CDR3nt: TGTGCCAGCAGCTTAGCCGCAACTAATGAAAAACTGTTTTTT
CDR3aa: CASSLAATNEKLFF

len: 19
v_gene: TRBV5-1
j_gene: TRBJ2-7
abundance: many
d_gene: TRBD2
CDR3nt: TGCGCCAGCAGCTTGGCCAGGGCTAAGAGTCTGCTAGCGGGAGGCGAGCAGTACTTC
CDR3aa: CASSLARAKSLLAGGEQYF

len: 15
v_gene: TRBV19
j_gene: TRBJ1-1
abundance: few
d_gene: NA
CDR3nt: TGTGCCAGTAGTATAGATCGGGCGGGGAACACTGAAGCTTTCTTT
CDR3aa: CASSIDRAGNTEAFF

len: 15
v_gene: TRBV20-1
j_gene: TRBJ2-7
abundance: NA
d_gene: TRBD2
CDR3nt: TGCAGTGCTAATCCCGGGACTAGCGGGGGTTACGAGCAGTACTTC
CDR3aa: CSANPGTSGGYEQYF

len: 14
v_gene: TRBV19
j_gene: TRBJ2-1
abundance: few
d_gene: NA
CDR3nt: TGTGCCAGTAGCGGAGGATCCATCTACAATGAGCAGTTCTTC
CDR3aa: CASSGGSIYNEQFF

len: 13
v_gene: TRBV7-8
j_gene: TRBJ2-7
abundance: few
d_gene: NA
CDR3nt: TGTGCCAGCAGCTTACGGCTCCCCTACGAGCAGTACTTC
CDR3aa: CASSLRLPYEQYF

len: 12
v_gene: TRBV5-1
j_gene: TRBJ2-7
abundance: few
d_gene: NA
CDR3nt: TGCGCCAGCAGCTTGGAACGGTATAAGCAGTACTTC
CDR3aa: CASSLERYKQYF

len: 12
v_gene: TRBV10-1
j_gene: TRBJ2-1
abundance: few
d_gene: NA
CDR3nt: TGCGCCACTTCGGAGGCCGGGAGTGAGCAGTTCTTC
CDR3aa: CATSEAGSEQFF

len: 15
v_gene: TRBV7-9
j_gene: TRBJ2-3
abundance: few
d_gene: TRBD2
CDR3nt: TGTGCCAGCAGCCTAGCGGGGATCGGCGCAGATACGCAGTATTTT
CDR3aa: CASSLAGIGADTQYF

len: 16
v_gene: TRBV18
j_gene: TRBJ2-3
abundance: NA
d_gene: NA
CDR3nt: TGTGCCAGCTCACCACCGACAGCACTTAGCACAGATACGCAGTATTTT
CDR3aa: CASSPPTALSTDTQYF

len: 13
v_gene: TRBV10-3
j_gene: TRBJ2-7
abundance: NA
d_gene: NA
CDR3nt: TGTGCCATCAGTGACCGCGGTTCCTACGAGCAGTACTTC
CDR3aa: CAISDRGSYEQYF

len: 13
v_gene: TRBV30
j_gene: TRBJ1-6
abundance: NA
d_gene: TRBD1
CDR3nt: TGTGCCTGGAAGCGACAGGGGTACTCACCCCCCCACTTT
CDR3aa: CAWKRQGYSPPHF

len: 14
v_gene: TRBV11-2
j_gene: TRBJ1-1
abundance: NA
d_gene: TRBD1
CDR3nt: TGTGCCAGCAGCCCTCAGGGGGCGGATACTGAAGCTTTCTTT
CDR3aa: CASSPQGADTEAFF

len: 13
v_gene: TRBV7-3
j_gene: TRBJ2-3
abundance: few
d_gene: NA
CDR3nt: TGTGCCAGCAGCACAGCGGTGACAGATACGCAGTATTTT
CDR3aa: CASSTAVTDTQYF

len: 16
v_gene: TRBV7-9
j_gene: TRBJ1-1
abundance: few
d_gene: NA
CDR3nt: TGTGCCAGCAGCTTTATCCGGGACCCCTGGGACACTGAAGCTTTCTTT
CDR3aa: CASSFIRDPWDTEAFF

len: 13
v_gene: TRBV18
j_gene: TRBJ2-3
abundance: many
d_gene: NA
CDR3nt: TGTGCCAGCTCCCCGAGACTCACAGATACGCAGTATTTT
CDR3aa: CASSPRLTDTQYF

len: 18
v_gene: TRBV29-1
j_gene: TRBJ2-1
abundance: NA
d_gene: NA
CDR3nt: TGCAGCACTTCATTGGCACGTCTACGCCGGGGGAGTAGGGATGAGCAGTTCTTC
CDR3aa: CSTSLARLRRGSRDEQFF

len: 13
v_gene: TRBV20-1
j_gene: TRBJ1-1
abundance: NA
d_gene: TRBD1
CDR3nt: TGCAGTGCTTTGAGACAGGGGGAGAGAGGAGCTTTCTTT
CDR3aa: CSALRQGERGAFF

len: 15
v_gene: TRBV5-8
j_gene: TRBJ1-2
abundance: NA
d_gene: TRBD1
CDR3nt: TGTGCCAGCAGCCCCAGGACAGGGGCCAGTATGCGGTACACCTTC
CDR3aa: CASSPRTGASMRYTF

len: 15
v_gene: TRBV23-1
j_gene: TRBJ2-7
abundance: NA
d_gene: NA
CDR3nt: TGCGCCAGCAGTCAACAGGGCTCAAGAGCCTACGAGCAGTACTTC
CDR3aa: CASSQQGSRAYEQYF